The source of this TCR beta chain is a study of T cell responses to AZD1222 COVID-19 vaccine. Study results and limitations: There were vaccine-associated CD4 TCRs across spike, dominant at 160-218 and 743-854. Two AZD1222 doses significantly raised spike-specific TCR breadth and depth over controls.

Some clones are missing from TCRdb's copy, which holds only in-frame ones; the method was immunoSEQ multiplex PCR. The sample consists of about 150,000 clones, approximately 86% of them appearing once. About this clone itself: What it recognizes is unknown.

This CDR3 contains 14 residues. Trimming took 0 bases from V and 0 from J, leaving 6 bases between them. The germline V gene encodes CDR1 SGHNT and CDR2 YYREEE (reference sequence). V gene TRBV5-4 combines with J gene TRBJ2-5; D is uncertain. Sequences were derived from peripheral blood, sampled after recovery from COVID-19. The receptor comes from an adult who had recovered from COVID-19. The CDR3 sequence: CASSLEVNQETQYF. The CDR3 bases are TGTGCCAGCAGCTTGGAGGTAAACCAAGAGACCCAGTACTTC.